One and the same sample provided the 29 T cell receptor beta chains below, sequenced in a study of cytomegalovirus exposure and HLA in healthy donors. PCR was performed using 60 Vbeta and 13 Jbeta primers. Clones were read by immunoSEQ multiplex PCR, and TCRdb kept only the in-frame ones, dropping some. The sample includes nearly 110,000 clones, around 76% of them seen just once. Sequencing input: PBMCs. The receptors were gathered from a man aged 30-40 years in good health and CMV-seropositive.

The chain couples TRBV15 to TRBJ2-6; tentative D call: TRBD1 (6 bases). The CDR3 runs to 17 residues. Deletions cut 2 bases from V and 4 bases from J, with 15 bases between. Germline loops: CDR1 LNHNV, CDR2 YYDKDF (reference sequence). The CDR3 DNA reads TGTGCCACCAGCAGACAGGCCCACAGGGCCGGGGCCAACGTCCTGACTTTC. Its protein product is CATSRQAHRAGANVLTF.

This clone was detected once. The chain has TRBV5-5 and TRBJ2-7, with TRBD1 as a possible D gene (5 bases). CDR1 SGHKS and CDR2 YYEKEE come from the germline V gene (reference sequence). Trimming stripped 2 bases from V and 6 bases from J, with 15 bases between. The CDR3 sequence is 14 residues long. CDR3 in DNA: TGTGCCAGCAGCTTAAAACAGGAAAGGGGCGAGCAGTACTTC. Translating gives CASSLKQERGEQYF.

The V gene is TRBV13, the J gene TRBJ2-3; 11 bases match TRBD2. With V trimmed by 5 bases and J by 3 bases, 16 bases remained unmatched. This CDR3 contains 19 residues. Per germline, CDR1 PRHDT and CDR2 FYEKMQ (reference sequence). CDR3: CASSVYALRGTSGTDTQYF. CDR3 DNA sequence: TGTGCCAGCAGCGTATACGCCTTGCGGGGGACTAGCGGTACAGATACGCAGTATTTT.

This chain's CDR3 is CASSYISGGLNEQFF. DNA for the CDR3: TGTGCCAGCAGCTATATCTCGGGGGGGCTAAATGAGCAGTTCTTC. This sequence joins TRBV13 and TRBJ2-1; TRBD2 matches at 8 bases. CDR3 length equals 15 residues. With 4 bases clipped from V and 7 bases from J, the junction kept 9 bases outside the gene matches. Germline loops: CDR1 PRHDT, CDR2 FYEKMQ (reference sequence).

This clone appeared a few times. The chain is built from TRBV18 and TRBJ2-1, with D uncertain. The CDR3 contains 15 residues. Germline V gene lookup returns CDR1 KGHSH and CDR2 LQKENI. The V end lost 6 bases, the J end lost 0 bases, and 12 bases lay between the germline ends. CDR3 residues: CASSYSLSSYNEQFF. The CDR3 nucleotides read TGTGCCAGCTCCTACAGCCTTAGCTCCTACAATGAGCAGTTCTTC.

This chain links TRBV10-3 with TRBJ1-2, with a possible D match to TRBD1 (5 bases). The CDR3 extends over 16 amino acids. Deletions cut 0 bases from V and 1 base from J, with 12 bases between. CDR1 and CDR2 from the germline V gene are ENHRY and SYGVKD. The CDR3 DNA sequence: TGTGCCATCAGTGAGTCTGAAGGGGCGAGTAACTATGGCTACACCTTC. As protein: CAISESEGASNYGYTF.

The chain couples TRBV5-1 to TRBJ2-5, with 10 bases matching TRBD2. The V and J ends lost 5 bases and 2 bases, in that order; junction bases with no gene match: 3. In germline, CDR1 is SGHRS, CDR2 YFSETQ. The CDR3 sequence is 14 residues long. The CDR3 DNA follows: TGCGCCAGCAGAAGCGGGGGGGCTCAAGAGACCCAGTACTTC. It yields the protein CASRSGGAQETQYF.

This clone was found once. The genes are TRBV15 and TRBJ1-3, with a possible D match to TRBD1 (5 bases). V lost 6 bases to trimming and J lost 0 bases, with 12 bases between them. CDR3 size: 15 residues. CDR1 is LNHNV and CDR2 is YYDKDF in the germline V gene (reference sequence). The CDR3 sequence is CATRIDRSSGNTIYF. As DNA, the CDR3 is TGTGCCACCAGAATAGACAGATCCTCTGGAAACACCATATATTTT.

The gene calls are TRBV11-3 and TRBJ2-7, with 7 positions matching TRBD1. The V segment lost 5 bases and the J segment 3 bases; nucleotides outside the gene matches: 4. This CDR3 has 13 amino acids. CDR1 and CDR2 from the germline V gene are SGHNT and YENEEA. CDR3 sequence (DNA): TGTGCCAGCAGCGACCGGGACAGCTACGAGCAGTACTTC. The encoded protein is CASSDRDSYEQYF.

The chain couples TRBV6-5 to TRBJ2-2, with 7 nucleotides matching TRBD1. CDR3 length: 15 amino acids. Germline loops: CDR1 MNHEY, CDR2 SVGAGI. V lost 2 bases, J lost 6 bases, and 6 bases stayed unmatched. The CDR3 sequence: CASSYGGQRAGELFF. The CDR3 DNA reads TGTGCCAGCAGTTACGGGGGACAGAGGGCCGGGGAGCTGTTTTTT.

This clone was found once. The chain recombines TRBV5-1 with TRBJ2-3; 9 nucleotides line up with TRBD2. V trimming: 0 bases; J trimming: 1 base; junction bases outside the gene matches: 3. This CDR3 is built from 16 residues. CDR1 is SGHRS and CDR2 is YFSETQ in the germline V gene. The CDR3: CASSLEAGGRTDTQYF. CDR3 coding DNA: TGCGCCAGCAGCTTGGAGGCGGGGGGGCGCACAGATACGCAGTATTTT.

V usage is TRBV13 and J usage is TRBJ2-3, with 8 bases aligning to TRBD1. With V trimmed by 5 bases and J by 6 bases, 10 bases remained unmatched. This CDR3 is built from 15 residues. Germline V gene lookup returns CDR1 PRHDT and CDR2 FYEKMQ (reference sequence). The CDR3 spells CASSPDRAQIDTQYF. The CDR3 nucleotides read TGTGCCAGCAGCCCGGACAGGGCGCAGATCGATACGCAGTATTTT.

The V call is TRBV19, the J call TRBJ1-5; D is perhaps TRBD1 (6 bases). The V and J ends lost 4 bases and 4 bases respectively, with 14 bases between them. The CDR3 is 15 amino acids. Germline CDR1 LNHDA, CDR2 SQIVND (reference sequence). This CDR3 is CASSTLAGENQPQHF. CDR3 bases: TGTGCCAGTAGTACCCTTGCAGGGGAGAATCAGCCCCAGCATTTT.

The chain uses TRBV9 and TRBJ2-3, with 12 positions matching TRBD2. CDR3 length: 15 residues. CDR1 and CDR2 (germline): SGDLS, YYNGEE. V shed 4 bases and J 5 bases; nucleotides not matched to a gene: 5. For the CDR3, the DNA is TGTGCCAGCAGCACTAGCGGGGGGCATGGAGATACGCAGTATTTT. Its protein product is CASSTSGGHGDTQYF.

The chain is built from TRBV4-1 and TRBJ1-2, with 8 bases fitting TRBD1. Germline-derived CDR1 and CDR2 are MGHRA and YSYEKL. The V gene end was trimmed by 1 base and the J gene end by 2 bases; junction bases not matched to a gene: 12. The CDR3 covers 18 residues. The CDR3 is CASSQGELQGARNYGYTF. DNA for the CDR3: TGCGCCAGCAGCCAAGGGGAGCTCCAGGGGGCCCGGAACTATGGCTACACCTTC.

Written as DNA, the CDR3 is TGTGCCAGCAAGCCCCGCCGACTAGCTAGCTCCTACAATGAGCAGTTCTTC. Translating gives CASKPRRLASSYNEQFF. The chain employs TRBV5-4 and TRBJ2-1, with TRBD2 matching 7 bases. Germline V gene sequence: CDR1 SGHNT, CDR2 YYREEE (reference sequence). The CDR3 has 17 residues. The J segment lost 0 bases and the V segment lost 6 bases, leaving 12 bases of the junction unmatched.

The rearrangement uses TRBV6-6 and TRBJ1-1, with 10 bases identical to TRBD1. The V gene end was trimmed by 6 bases and the J gene end by 3 bases; junction bases not matched to a gene: 4. CDR3 size: 14 residues. Per the germline V gene, CDR1 is MNHNY and CDR2 is SVGAGI (reference sequence). For the CDR3, the DNA is TGTGCCAGCAGAGGGGGACAGGGGTACACTGAAGCTTTCTTT. Encoded protein: CASRGGQGYTEAFF.

The rearrangement joins TRBV4-1 to TRBJ1-5; 7 bases align to TRBD1. With 3 bases clipped from V and 3 bases from J, the junction kept 8 bases outside the gene matches. Germline V gene sequence: CDR1 MGHRA, CDR2 YSYEKL. This CDR3 contains 16 residues. The CDR3 DNA reads as TGCGCCAGCAGCCAGACTGGACAGGCCTTCAATCAGCCCCAGCATTTT. Amino acids: CASSQTGQAFNQPQHF.

This clone was observed once. CDR3 coding DNA: TGTGCCAGCAGTAGGGGACAGAACTATGGCTACACCTTC. It is translated as CASSRGQNYGYTF. The chain employs TRBV2 and TRBJ1-2, with 7 bases that match TRBD1. This CDR3 spans 13 amino acids. Germline V gives CDR1 SNHLY, CDR2 FYNNEI. The V and J ends lost 5 bases and 2 bases, in that order; junction bases with no gene match: 2.

The chain recombines TRBV7-9 with TRBJ2-7, with 7 nucleotides matching TRBD2. Germline-derived CDR1 and CDR2 are SEHNR and FQNEAQ (reference sequence). V lost 5 bases and J lost 6; bases outside the gene matches: 1. The length of the CDR3 is 11 residues. This CDR3 reads CASSPGGEQYF. The CDR3 region has the DNA TGTGCCAGCAGCCCGGGGGGCGAGCAGTACTTC. Together with reference TRBV7-9 and TRBJ2-7, the CDR3 gives the full variable domain: DTGVSQNPRHKITKRGQNVTFRCDPISEHNRLYWYRQTLGQGPEFLTYFQNEAQLEKSRLLSDRFSAERPKGSFSTLEIQRTEQGDSAMYLCASSPGGEQYFGPGTRLTVT.

CDR3 nucleotide sequence: TGTGCCAGCAGCCTCCTGGGGGCCCGCGGCACTGAAGCTTTCTTT. Translated, it gives CASSLLGARGTEAFF. The genes are TRBV14 and TRBJ1-1, with a possible D match to TRBD1 (6 bases). The CDR3 sequence is 15 residues long. Trimming removed 4 bases at V and 4 bases at J, with 16 bases between. CDR1 and CDR2 (germline): SGHDN, FVKESK.

This chain joins TRBV6-6 and TRBJ1-2; D is uncertain. V was cut by 9 bases and J by 2 bases, with 10 bases left in between. CDR3 length: 12 residues. Germline assignment: CDR1 MNHNY and CDR2 SVGAGI (reference sequence). Here the CDR3 DNA reads TGTGCCAGTGATGACGGGAACTATGGCTACACCTTC. This gives the protein CASDDGNYGYTF.

V gene TRBV7-2 combines with J gene TRBJ2-7, with D perhaps TRBD2 (6 bases). CDR3 length: 16 residues. The V end lost 5 bases, the J end lost 3 bases, and 20 bases lay between the germline ends. The V gene's germline CDR1 is SGHTA and CDR2 FQGNSA. CDR3 residues: CASSPGLGLVLYEQYF. CDR3 DNA: TGTGCCAGCAGCCCTGGGCTGGGACTTGTCCTCTACGAGCAGTACTTC.

This chain uses TRBV5-4 with TRBJ1-1; 7 positions match TRBD1. This CDR3 is built from 14 residues. Per the germline V gene, CDR1 is SGHNT and CDR2 is YYREEE (reference sequence). Germline trimming cut 6 bases from V and 5 bases from J; bases unmatched to any gene: 10. CDR3 sequence: CASTQGQWGTEAFF. In nucleotides, the CDR3 is TGTGCCAGCACCCAGGGACAGTGGGGGACTGAAGCTTTCTTT.

The chain recombines TRBV19 with TRBJ2-6, with D possibly TRBD1 on 6 matching bases. The CDR3 consists of 16 residues. From germline, CDR1 is LNHDA and CDR2 SQIVND (reference sequence). Trimming stripped 4 bases from V and 3 bases from J, with 13 bases between. The DNA for the CDR3 is TGTGCCAGTAGTAAAACCGGGACATTTGGGGCCAACGTCCTGACTTTC. This sequence encodes CASSKTGTFGANVLTF.

The chain couples TRBV30 to TRBJ1-5; D unresolved. The CDR3 runs 13 residues. The ends were cut back, 1 base at V and 7 bases at J, with 11 bases in the middle. From germline, CDR1 is GTSNPN and CDR2 SVGIG (reference sequence). CDR3 region: CAWSEHFEQPQHF. The CDR3 coding sequence is TGTGCCTGGAGTGAGCACTTCGAACAGCCCCAGCATTTT.

The V and J genes are TRBV19 and TRBJ2-7; TRBD2 agrees at 9 bases. In germline, CDR1 is LNHDA, CDR2 SQIVND (reference sequence). The CDR3 is 13 residues long. The ends lost 7 bases at V and 9 bases at J; junction bases unmatched: 10. CDR3 protein: CASKLAGSKVQYF. CDR3 nucleotides: TGTGCCAGTAAACTAGCGGGTAGTAAGGTGCAGTACTTC.

The gene calls are TRBV30 and TRBJ2-7, with TRBD1 matching over 7 bases. This CDR3 has 14 amino acids. Germline CDR1 GTSNPN, CDR2 SVGIG (reference sequence). With 2 bases clipped from V and 4 bases from J, the junction kept 8 bases outside the gene matches. CDR3 amino acids: CAWSWGQHPYEQYF. CDR3 in DNA: TGTGCCTGGAGTTGGGGACAGCATCCTTACGAGCAGTACTTC.

This chain uses TRBV30 with TRBJ1-4; 8 bases map to TRBD1. In germline, CDR1 is GTSNPN, CDR2 SVGIG (reference sequence). With V trimmed by 5 bases and J by 5 bases, 4 bases remained unmatched. The CDR3 covers 13 residues. The CDR3 sequence: CAWGGQVNEKLFF. The CDR3, as DNA: TGTGCCTGGGGGGGACAGGTGAATGAAAAACTGTTTTTT.